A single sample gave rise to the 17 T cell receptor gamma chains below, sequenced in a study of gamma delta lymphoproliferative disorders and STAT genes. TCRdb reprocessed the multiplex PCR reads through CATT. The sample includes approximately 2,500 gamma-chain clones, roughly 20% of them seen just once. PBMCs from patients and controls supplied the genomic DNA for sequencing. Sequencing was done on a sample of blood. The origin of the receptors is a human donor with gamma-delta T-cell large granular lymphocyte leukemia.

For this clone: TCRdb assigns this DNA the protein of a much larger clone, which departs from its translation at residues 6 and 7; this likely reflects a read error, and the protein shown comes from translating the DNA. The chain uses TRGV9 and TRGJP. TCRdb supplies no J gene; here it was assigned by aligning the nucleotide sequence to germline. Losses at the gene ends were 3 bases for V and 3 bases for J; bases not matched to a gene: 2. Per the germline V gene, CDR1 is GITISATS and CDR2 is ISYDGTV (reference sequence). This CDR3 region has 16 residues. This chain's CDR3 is CALWELQELGKKIKVF. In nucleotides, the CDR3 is TGTGCCTTGTGGGAGCTGCAAGAGTTGGGCAAAAAAATCAAGGTATTT.

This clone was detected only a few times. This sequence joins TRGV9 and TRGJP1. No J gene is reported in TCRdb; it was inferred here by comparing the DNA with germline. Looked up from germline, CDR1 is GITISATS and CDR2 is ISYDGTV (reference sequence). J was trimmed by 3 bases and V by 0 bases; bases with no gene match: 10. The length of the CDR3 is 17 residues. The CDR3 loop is CALWEVHVGATGWFKIF. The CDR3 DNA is TGTGCCTTGTGGGAGGTGCATGTAGGCGCCACTGGTTGGTTCAAGATATTT.

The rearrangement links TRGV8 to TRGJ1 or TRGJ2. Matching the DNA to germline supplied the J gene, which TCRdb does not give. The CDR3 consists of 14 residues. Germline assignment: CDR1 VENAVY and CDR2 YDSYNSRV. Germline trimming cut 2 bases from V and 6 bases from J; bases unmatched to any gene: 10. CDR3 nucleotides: TGTGCCACCTGGGATACCCCCAGGCGTTATAAGAAACTCTTT. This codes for CATWDTPRRYKKLF.

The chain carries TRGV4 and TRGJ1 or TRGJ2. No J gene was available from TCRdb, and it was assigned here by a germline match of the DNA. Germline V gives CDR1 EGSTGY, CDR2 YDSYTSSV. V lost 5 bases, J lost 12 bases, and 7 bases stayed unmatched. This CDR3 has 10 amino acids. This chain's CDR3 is CATWAVGKLF. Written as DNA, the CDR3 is TGTGCCACCTGGGCTGTCGGGAAACTCTTT.

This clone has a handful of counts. Here the CDR3 DNA reads TGTGCCACCTGGGATGATGATAAGAAACTCTTT. This sequence encodes CATWDDDKKLF. The chain recombines TRGV4 with TRGJ1 or TRGJ2. TCRdb does not report a J gene; here it was assigned by matching the DNA to germline references. CDR1 EGSTGY and CDR2 YDSYTSSV come from the germline V gene. V dropped 2 bases and J dropped 8; count of bases not matched to a gene: 3. The CDR3 totals 11 residues.

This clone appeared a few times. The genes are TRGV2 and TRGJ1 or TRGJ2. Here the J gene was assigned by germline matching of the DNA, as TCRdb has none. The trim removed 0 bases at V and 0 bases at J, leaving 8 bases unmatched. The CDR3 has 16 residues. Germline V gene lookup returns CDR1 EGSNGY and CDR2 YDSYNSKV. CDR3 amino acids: CATWDGPQLNYYKKLF. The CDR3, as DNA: TGTGCCACCTGGGACGGGCCCCAACTGAATTATTATAAGAAACTCTTT.

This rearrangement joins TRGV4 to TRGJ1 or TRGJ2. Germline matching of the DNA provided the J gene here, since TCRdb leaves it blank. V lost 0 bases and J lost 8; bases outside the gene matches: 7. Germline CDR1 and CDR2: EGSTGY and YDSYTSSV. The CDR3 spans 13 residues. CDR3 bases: TGTGCCACCTGGGATGGGATAATTAATAAGAAACTCTTT. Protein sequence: CATWDGIINKKLF.

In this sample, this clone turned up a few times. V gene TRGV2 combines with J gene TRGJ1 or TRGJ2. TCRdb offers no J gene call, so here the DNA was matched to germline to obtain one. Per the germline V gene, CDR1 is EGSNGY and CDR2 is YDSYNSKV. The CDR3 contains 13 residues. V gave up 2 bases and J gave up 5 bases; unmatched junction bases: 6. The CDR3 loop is CATWDVPDYKKLF. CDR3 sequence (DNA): TGTGCCACCTGGGACGTACCGGATTATAAGAAACTCTTT.

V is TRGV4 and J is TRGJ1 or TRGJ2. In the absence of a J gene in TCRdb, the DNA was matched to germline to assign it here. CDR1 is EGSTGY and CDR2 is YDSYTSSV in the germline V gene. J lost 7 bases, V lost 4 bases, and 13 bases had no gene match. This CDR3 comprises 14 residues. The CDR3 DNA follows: TGTGCCACCTGGGACGGGCCACTACGGTATAAGAAACTCTTT. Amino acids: CATWDGPLRYKKLF.

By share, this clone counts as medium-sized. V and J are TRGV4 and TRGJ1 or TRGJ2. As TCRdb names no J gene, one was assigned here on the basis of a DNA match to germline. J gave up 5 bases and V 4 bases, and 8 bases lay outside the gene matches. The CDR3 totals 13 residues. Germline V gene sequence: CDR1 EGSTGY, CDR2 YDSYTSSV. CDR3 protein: CATWDGRNYKKLF. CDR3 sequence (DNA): TGTGCCACCTGGGACGGGCGGAATTATAAGAAACTCTTT.

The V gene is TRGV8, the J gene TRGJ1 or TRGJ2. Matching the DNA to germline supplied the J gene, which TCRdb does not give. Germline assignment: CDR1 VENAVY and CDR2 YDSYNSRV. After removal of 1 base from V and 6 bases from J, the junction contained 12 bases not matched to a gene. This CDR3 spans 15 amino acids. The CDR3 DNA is TGTGCCACCTGGGATAGATGGGGTTGGTTTTATAAGAAACTCTTT. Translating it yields CATWDRWGWFYKKLF.

Written as DNA, the CDR3 is TGTGCCACCTGGGCTAATAAGAAACTCTTT. Encoded protein: CATWANKKLF. The rearrangement links TRGV5 to TRGJ1 or TRGJ2. Matching the DNA to germline supplied the J gene, which TCRdb does not give. The ends lost 5 bases at V and 8 bases at J; junction bases unmatched: 3. This CDR3 is 10 amino acids long. CDR1 is VINAFY and CDR2 is YDVSNSKD in the germline V gene.

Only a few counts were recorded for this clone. The CDR3, as DNA: TGTGCTGCGTGGGATTATCGCTTGAATTATTATAAGAAACTCTTT. This encodes CAAWDYRLNYYKKLF. The chain carries TRGV10 and TRGJ1 or TRGJ2. The J gene was not available in TCRdb and was assigned here by matching the DNA to germline segments. TRGV10 is identified as an open reading frame with a role that is uncertain. Germline trimming cut 8 bases from V and 0 bases from J; bases unmatched to any gene: 11. CDR3 size: 15 residues.

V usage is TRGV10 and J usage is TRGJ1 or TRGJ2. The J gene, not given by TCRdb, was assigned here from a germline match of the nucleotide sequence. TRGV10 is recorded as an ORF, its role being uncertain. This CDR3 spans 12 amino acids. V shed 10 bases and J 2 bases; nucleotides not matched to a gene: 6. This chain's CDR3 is CAALRDYYKKLF. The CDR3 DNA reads TGTGCTGCGTTGAGGGATTATTATAAGAAACTCTTT.

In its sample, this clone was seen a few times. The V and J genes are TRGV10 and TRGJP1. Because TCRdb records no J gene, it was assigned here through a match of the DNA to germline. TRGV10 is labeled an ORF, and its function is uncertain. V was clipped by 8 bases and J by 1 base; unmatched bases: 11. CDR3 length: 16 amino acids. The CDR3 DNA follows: TGTGCTGCGTGGGACCTCGGGGGTACCACTGGTTGGTTCAAGATATTT. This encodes CAAWDLGGTTGWFKIF.

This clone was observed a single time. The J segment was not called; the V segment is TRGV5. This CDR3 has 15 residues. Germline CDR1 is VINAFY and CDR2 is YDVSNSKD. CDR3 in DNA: TGTGCCACCTGGTCCCGGGACCCGAATTATTATAAGAAGCTCTTT. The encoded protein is CATWSRDPNYYKKLF.

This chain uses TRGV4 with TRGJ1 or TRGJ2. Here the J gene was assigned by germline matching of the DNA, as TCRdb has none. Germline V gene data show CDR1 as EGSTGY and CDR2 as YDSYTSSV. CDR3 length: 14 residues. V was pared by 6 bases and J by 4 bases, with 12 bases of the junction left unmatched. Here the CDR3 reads CATWPLPLYYKKLF. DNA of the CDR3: TGTGCCACCTGGCCCCTTCCCCTCTATTATAAGAAACTCTTT.